Listed below are T cell receptor beta chains from one sample, sequenced in a study of PD-L1 blockade in urothelial cancer. Profiled with immunoSEQ multiplex PCR; TCRdb holds only in-frame clones, not every one. Of tens of thousands of clones in the sample, 80% to 90% were seen once. Sequencing was performed on PBMCs, taken around atezolizumab (anti-PD-L1) treatment. The source is a man between 65 and 85 years old with urothelial cancer. CDR3s include the opening cysteine and the closing phenylalanine or tryptophan. A D gene is named only where the DNA matches it firmly. Not all rows give a size; the values are once, few, many and, for expanded clones, a class.

>TRBD1|TRBJ1-2|TRBV6-6|NA
TGTGCCAGCAGTTACGGCAGGGGGAACTATGGCTACACCTTC
CASSYGRGNYGYTF
>TRBD2|TRBJ2-3|TRBV7-8|NA
TGTGCCAGCAGCGCAGGACTAGCGGGAAGAGATACGCAGTATTTT
CASSAGLAGRDTQYF
>NA|TRBJ1-2|TRBV14|NA
TGTGCCAGCAGCCAAGATTTAGGAGGGGTTCACGGCTACACCTTC
CASSQDLGGVHGYTF
>NA|TRBJ2-7|TRBV15|NA
TGTGCCACCAGCAGGGATGGAGACGAGCAGTACTTC
CATSRDGDEQYF
>NA|TRBJ1-4|TRBV10-3|NA
TGTGCCATCAGCCAAGACACCCTTAATGAAAAACTGTTTTTT
CAISQDTLNEKLFF
>NA|TRBJ2-1|TRBV5-1|NA
TGCGCCAGCAGCAAGGACACCCACCCTTTCGATGAGCAGTTCTTC
CASSKDTHPFDEQFF
>TRBD2|TRBJ2-3|TRBV7-8|NA
TGTGCCAGCAACCTACGGACTAGCATGATCACAGATACGCAGTATTTT
CASNLRTSMITDTQYF
>NA|TRBJ2-3|TRBV11-2|NA
TGTGCCAGCAGCTTAGTAGGACAGAGAGATACGCAGTATTTT
CASSLVGQRDTQYF
>NA|TRBJ1-4|TRBV6-1|NA
TGTGCCAGCAGTGATGACGGCGGTAGTGAAAAACTGTTTTTT
CASSDDGGSEKLFF
>TRBD1|TRBJ1-2|TRBV4-1|once
TGCGCCAGCAGCCCCCGGACAGGGGGGGACTATGGCTACACCTTC
CASSPRTGGDYGYTF
>NA|TRBJ1-2|TRBV11-3|few
TGTGCCAGCAGCTTAGGCCCACAGACGACCGGCGCGTACACCTTC
CASSLGPQTTGAYTF
>TRBD2|TRBJ2-3|TRBV6-5|NA
TGTGCCAGCAGTTCGGGACTAGCGGGAGGGCCAGATACGCAGTATTTT
CASSSGLAGGPDTQYF
>TRBD2|TRBJ2-1|TRBV7-8|NA
TGTGCCAGCAGCCCGCGAGTAAGCGGGAGGACCAACAATGAGCAGTTCTTC
CASSPRVSGRTNNEQFF
>NA|TRBJ2-7|TRBV7-2|NA
TGTGCCAGCAGCTTAGATTCCAGCGGGTACGAGCAGTACTTC
CASSLDSSGYEQYF
>NA|TRBJ2-5|TRBV19|NA
TGTGCCACCGCGGAGGGGGAGACCCAGTACTTC
CATAEGETQYF
>TRBD2|TRBJ2-2|TRBV29-1|NA
TGCAGCGTTGGGCCAGCGGGGGGCGGGGAGCTGTTTTTT
CSVGPAGGGELFF
>NA|TRBJ2-7|TRBV7-8|NA
TGTGCCAGCAGCCTAAGGGGGGGGCGGTACGAGCAGTACTTC
CASSLRGGRYEQYF
>TRBD1|TRBJ2-7|TRBV6-6|NA
TGTGCCAGCAGTACGACAGGGGGCTCCTACGAGCAGTACTTC
CASSTTGGSYEQYF
>TRBD2|TRBJ2-1|TRBV2|NA
TGTGCCAGCAGTGACCGCGGGGGAGGGTACAATGAGCAGTTCTTC
CASSDRGGGYNEQFF
>NA|TRBJ1-5|TRBV5-6|NA
TGTGCCAGCAGCTTGAACAGTTACGATCAGCCCCAGCATTTT
CASSLNSYDQPQHF
>NA|TRBJ2-5|TRBV19|NA
TGTGCCAGTAGCATATCGCCAGAAGAGACCCAGTACTTC
CASSISPEETQYF
>NA|TRBJ2-7|TRBV7-2|NA
TGTGCCAGCAGCTTAGGACTCATCTACGAGCAGTACTTC
CASSLGLIYEQYF
>TRBD2|TRBJ2-5|TRBV5-1|NA
TGCGCCAGCAGCTTGGACAGCGGGAGTACGTCAGAGACCCAGTACTTC
CASSLDSGSTSETQYF
>NA|TRBJ1-6|TRBV29-1|NA
TGCAGCGTTGAAGAGGGGGCGGGTTCACCCCTCCACTTT
CSVEEGAGSPLHF
>NA|TRBJ1-1|TRBV6-1|NA
TGTGCCAGCAGGGATATCAACAGGAACACTGAAGCTTTCTTT
CASRDINRNTEAFF
>TRBD1|TRBJ2-7|TRBV10-3|few
TGTGCCGCAGCGGGGACAGGGCTCAACGAGCAGTACTTC
CAAAGTGLNEQYF
>NA|TRBJ1-4|TRBV15|few
TGTGCCACCAGGGGCAGGACTCCAACTAATGAAAAACTGTTTTTT
CATRGRTPTNEKLFF
>TRBD2|TRBJ2-3|TRBV10-3|NA
TGTGCCATCAGTGACTCTAGCGGGGGGAACACAGATACGCAGTATTTT
CAISDSSGGNTDTQYF
>NA|TRBJ2-3|TRBV9|NA
TGTGCCAGCAGCGTACAGGGGTTGGATACGCAGTATTTT
CASSVQGLDTQYF
>NA|TRBJ2-7|TRBV6-6|NA
TGTGCCAGCAGTTACTCGGAGGGAACCTACGAGCAGTACTTC
CASSYSEGTYEQYF
>NA|TRBJ2-2|TRBV10-2|NA
TGCGCCAGCAGTGGTGCAGGTACCGGGGAGCTGTTTTTT
CASSGAGTGELFF
>TRBD2|TRBJ2-7|TRBV19|few
TGTGCCAGTAGTTCGGGAGGGAAAACCGCGCAGTACTTC
CASSSGGKTAQYF
>NA|TRBJ2-3|TRBV4-3|NA
TGCGCCAGCAGCCAAGAAGTAGGAACAGGGCCAGATACGCAGTATTTT
CASSQEVGTGPDTQYF
>TRBD2|TRBJ2-5|TRBV6-1|NA
TGTGCCAGCAGTGAACTCGGGGGAGGGCCCCAAGAGACCCAGTACTTC
CASSELGGGPQETQYF
>TRBD2|TRBJ2-4|TRBV19|NA
TGTGCCAGTAGTATAGTCGGAGCGGGGGAGGAAAACATTCAGTACTTC
CASSIVGAGEENIQYF
>NA|TRBJ2-1|TRBV19|few
TGTGCCAGTAGATTTGCGACAGGTACAAATGAGCAGTTCTTC
CASRFATGTNEQFF
>TRBD2|TRBJ2-1|TRBV9|NA
TGTGCCAGCAGCGTAGTGGGACTAGCACATGAGCAGTTCTTC
CASSVVGLAHEQFF
>NA|TRBJ1-2|TRBV27|NA
TGTGCCAGCAGTTTAAAACAGGGAGGGAACTATGGCTACACCTTC
CASSLKQGGNYGYTF
>TRBD1|TRBJ2-1|TRBV14|NA
TGTGCCAGCAGCCAAGTGGGGACAGGAGTCCTAGATGAGCAGTTCTTC
CASSQVGTGVLDEQFF
>NA|TRBJ2-1|TRBV27|once
TGTGCCAGCAGTTTACTGGGACCGGAGGGCTACAATGAGCAGTTCTTC
CASSLLGPEGYNEQFF
>NA|TRBJ2-5|TRBV7-3|NA
TGTGCCAGCAGCCCGTCCTATGGGGGCTGGGAGACCCAGTACTTC
CASSPSYGGWETQYF
>TRBD2|TRBJ2-1|TRBV7-3|NA
TGTGCCAGCAGCTTACTAGCGGGAGCTGGCAATGAGCAGTTCTTC
CASSLLAGAGNEQFF
>NA|TRBJ1-6|TRBV6-5|few
TGTGCCAGCAGTTACCAGGTCAGAGATTCACCCCTCCACTTT
CASSYQVRDSPLHF
>NA|TRBJ2-2|TRBV6-1|NA
TGTGCCGGCCAGGGCAGGGGCACCGGGGAGCTGTTTTTT
CAGQGRGTGELFF
>TRBD2|TRBJ2-3|TRBV12-5|NA
TGTGCTAGTGCGACTAGCGGGAGGGCAGATACGCAGTATTTT
CASATSGRADTQYF
>TRBD2|TRBJ2-7|TRBV5-1|NA
TGCGCCAGCAGCTTGACTAGCGGGAGCTACGAGCAGTACTTC
CASSLTSGSYEQYF
>NA|TRBJ2-2|TRBV5-1|NA
TGCGCCAGCAGCCAGCTAGCCACCGGGGAGCTGTTTTTT
CASSQLATGELFF
>NA|TRBJ2-3|TRBV28|NA
TGTGCCAGCAGCCCTCATAGAGGTTCGGATACGCAGTATTTT
CASSPHRGSDTQYF